Listed below are T cell receptor beta chains from one sample, sequenced in a study of cytomegalovirus exposure and HLA in healthy donors. Repertoires were generated with immunoSEQ multiplex PCR, while TCRdb's copy carries only in-frame clones and drops some. The table records some 120,000 clones, 77% of them present only once. The source material was PBMCs. These receptors all come from a middle-aged man in good health and CMV-seropositive. The CDR3 runs from the conserved cysteine through the conserved F or W. D genes are given only for firm matches. Clone size is shown for a subset of rows, as once, few, many or a class of expanded clone.

many,TRBV4-3,TRBD2,TRBJ2-7,CASSQGRGGDYEQYF,TGCGCCAGCAGCCAAGGCCGGGGGGGGGACTACGAGCAGTACTTC
.,TRBV7-8,.,TRBJ2-7,CASSLVRSHEQYF,TGTGCCAGCAGCTTAGTCCGGAGCCACGAGCAGTACTTC
few,TRBV11-3,TRBD2,TRBJ2-2,CASSYKRLAGDTGELFF,TGTGCCAGCAGCTACAAAAGACTAGCGGGGGACACCGGGGAGCTGTTTTTT
.,TRBV2,.,TRBJ1-4,CASSEGEVATNEKLFF,TGTGCCAGCAGTGAAGGGGAGGTAGCAACTAATGAAAAACTGTTTTTT
.,TRBV6-4,.,TRBJ2-6,CASSESGSGANVLTF,TGTGCCAGCAGTGAGTCAGGCTCTGGGGCCAACGTCCTGACTTTC
.,TRBV10-2,TRBD2,TRBJ2-3,CASRVVAGGYTDTQYF,TGCGCCAGCAGGGTAGTAGCGGGGGGGTACACAGATACGCAGTATTTT
.,TRBV27,TRBD1,TRBJ1-2,CASSSGTPRYGQGIRNYGYTF,TGTGCCAGCAGTTCCGGGACCCCCCGATACGGACAGGGGATTCGAAACTATGGCTACACCTTC
.,TRBV28,.,TRBJ1-2,CASSFPNYGYTF,TGTGCCAGCAGTTTTCCGAACTATGGCTACACCTTC
.,TRBV28,TRBD2,TRBJ2-7,CASMNRGGSLPEQYF,TGTGCCAGCATGAACCGCGGGGGGTCACTCCCCGAGCAGTACTTC
.,TRBV11-3,TRBD1,TRBJ2-5,CASSPGDRGREETQYF,TGTGCCAGCAGCCCGGGGGACAGGGGGCGCGAGGAGACCCAGTACTTC
.,TRBV27,TRBD1,TRBJ2-7,CASSLSVSTGKTYEQYF,TGTGCCAGCAGTTTATCGGTTTCGACAGGGAAAACCTACGAGCAGTACTTC
.,TRBV18,.,TRBJ1-3,CASSPDSISGNTIYF,TGTGCCAGCTCTCCAGACAGCATCTCTGGAAACACCATATATTTT
.,TRBV2,.,TRBJ1-2,CACGGAQAFDYGYTF,TGTGCCTGCGGCGGGGCGCAGGCCTTTGACTATGGCTACACCTTC
once,TRBV28,TRBD1,TRBJ2-7,CASKRTGSYEQYF,TGTGCCAGCAAGAGGACAGGGTCCTACGAGCAGTACTTC
.,TRBV11-3,.,TRBJ2-1,CASSLISQGNNEQFF,TGTGCCAGCAGCTTAATTTCTCAGGGTAACAATGAGCAGTTCTTC
few,TRBV5-1,.,TRBJ2-2,CASSSLLTPGELFF,TGCGCCAGCAGCTCCCTCTTGACTCCCGGGGAGCTGTTTTTT
.,TRBV5-1,.,TRBJ2-5,CASSLGPSQQETQYF,TGCGCCAGCAGCTTGGGGCCTAGCCAACAAGAGACCCAGTACTTC
.,TRBV4-1,TRBD1,TRBJ2-7,CASSPLGTGVNEQYF,TGCGCCAGCAGTCCCCTGGGGACAGGGGTCAACGAGCAGTACTTC
once,TRBV7-2,TRBD2,TRBJ2-5,CASSLIRRGGRGETQYF,TGTGCCAGCAGCTTAATCAGGCGGGGGGGCCGAGGGGAGACCCAGTACTTC
.,TRBV5-1,.,TRBJ2-1,CASSGRQGEQFF,TGCGCCAGCAGCGGGAGACAAGGTGAGCAGTTCTTC
.,TRBV2,.,TRBJ2-4,CASSGRRGYGAKNIQYF,TGTGCCAGCAGTGGGCGAAGGGGGTACGGAGCCAAAAACATTCAGTACTTC
.,TRBV7-2,TRBD2,TRBJ2-3,CASSLDFGGAGDTQYF,TGTGCCAGCAGCTTAGATTTCGGGGGGGCCGGGGATACGCAGTATTTT
.,TRBV28,TRBD1,TRBJ1-2,CASNPTGDYGYTF,TGTGCCAGCAACCCGACAGGGGACTATGGCTACACCTTC
few,TRBV4-1,.,TRBJ1-5,CASSQKIAGGNQPQHF,TGCGCCAGCAGCCAAAAAATAGCAGGGGGCAATCAGCCCCAGCATTTT
.,TRBV7-2,.,TRBJ1-4,CASSSMGGGKTNEKLFF,TGTGCCAGCAGCTCCATGGGTGGGGGGAAAACTAATGAAAAACTGTTTTTT
.,TRBV7-2,.,TRBJ1-1,CASSFTGPTEAFF,TGTGCCAGCAGCTTTACAGGGCCCACTGAAGCTTTCTTT
.,TRBV2,TRBD1,TRBJ1-5,CASGGRQGDQPQHF,TGTGCCAGCGGGGGCCGACAGGGAGATCAGCCCCAGCATTTT